Listed below are T cell receptor beta chains from one sample, sequenced in a study of T cell repertoires in ileal Crohn's disease. Using immunoSEQ multiplex PCR, the repertoire was profiled, and TCRdb retains in-frame clones only, with some absent. This sample has tens of thousands of clones; about 88% occur once, and the top ten carry over 2%. Sequenced sample: ileal tissue. These receptors originate from an adult with Crohn's disease. The CDR3 runs from the conserved cysteine through the conserved F or W. The D gene is left open where the match is weak. Clone sizes are given selectively: once, few, many, or a class where the clone is expanded.

D gene,J gene,V gene,clone size,CDR3 protein,CDR3 DNA
TRBD1,TRBJ1-4,TRBV7-6,NA,CASSLGRSTGARNEKLFF,TGTGCCAGCAGCTTGGGGAGGTCTACAGGGGCCCGTAATGAAAAACTGTTTTTT
NA,TRBJ1-2,TRBV5-4,NA,CASGWLVDIGYTF,TGTGCCAGCGGTTGGCTGGTGGACATCGGCTACACCTTC
TRBD1,TRBJ2-1,TRBV19,NA,CASRPGQGPNEQFF,TGTGCCAGTAGGCCGGGACAGGGACCCAATGAGCAGTTCTTC
NA,TRBJ1-1,TRBV5-1,NA,CASSVFSGTEAFF,TGCGCCAGCAGCGTTTTTTCAGGAACCGAAGCTTTCTTT
NA,TRBJ2-4,TRBV4-1,NA,CASSQTGPRNIQYF,TGCGCCAGCAGCCAAACAGGTCCTAGAAACATTCAGTACTTC
NA,TRBJ2-7,TRBV12-5,NA,CASGLAKKRLGSHDYEQYF,TGTGCTAGTGGTTTGGCCAAAAAGAGGTTGGGTTCACACGACTACGAGCAGTACTTC
NA,TRBJ2-5,TRBV10-3,NA,CAISGLSGKETQYF,TGTGCCATCAGTGGGCTTTCGGGAAAAGAGACCCAGTACTTC
TRBD1,TRBJ2-7,TRBV19,NA,CASSGTGTARGMQYF,TGTGCCAGTAGTGGAACCGGGACAGCTCGAGGGATGCAGTACTTC
NA,TRBJ1-5,TRBV4-1,NA,CASSQEFLRRGQPQHF,TGCGCCAGCAGCCAAGAATTTTTAAGAAGGGGACAGCCCCAGCATTTT
NA,TRBJ1-5,TRBV18,NA,CASSPGGGQPQHF,TGTGCCAGCTCACCAGGGGGGGGGCAGCCCCAGCATTTT
NA,TRBJ2-5,TRBV6-6,NA,CASTRDHRETQYF,TGTGCCAGCACCCGGGATCACCGAGAGACCCAGTACTTC
NA,TRBJ1-5,TRBV4-1,NA,CASSQDSGSYSNQPQHF,TGCGCCAGCAGCCAAGATAGCGGCTCTTATAGCAATCAGCCCCAGCATTTT
TRBD1,TRBJ2-2,TRBV6-5,few,CATRTGGLNTGELFF,TGTGCCACCAGGACAGGGGGCCTTAACACCGGGGAGCTGTTTTTT
NA,TRBJ2-7,TRBV14,NA,CASSQTGPGLGRGYEQYF,TGTGCCAGCAGCCAAACGGGACCCGGCTTGGGCAGGGGCTACGAGCAGTACTTC
TRBD2,TRBJ2-2,TRBV6-5,NA,CASSILARNTGELFF,TGTGCCAGCAGCATACTAGCGCGGAACACCGGGGAGCTGTTTTTT
NA,TRBJ2-7,TRBV29-1,NA,CSVETVYEQYF,TGCAGCGTTGAAACTGTGTACGAGCAGTACTTC
TRBD1,TRBJ1-4,TRBV4-1,NA,CASSQESGGNEKLFF,TGCGCCAGCAGCCAAGAATCAGGGGGCAATGAAAAACTGTTTTTT
NA,TRBJ1-2,TRBV6-5,NA,CASSSPTDSYGYTF,TGTGCCAGCAGTTCGCCGACGGACTCCTATGGCTACACCTTC
TRBD2,TRBJ2-2,TRBV6-6,NA,CASSWEGNTGELFF,TGTGCCAGCAGTTGGGAGGGGAACACCGGGGAGCTGTTTTTT
TRBD1,TRBJ1-1,TRBV5-1,few,CATSSGQANTEAFF,TGCGCCACCTCCTCGGGACAGGCGAACACTGAAGCTTTCTTT
NA,TRBJ1-2,TRBV4-1,once,CASSQPQGTNYGYTF,TGCGCCAGCAGCCAACCACAGGGAACTAACTATGGCTACACCTTC
NA,TRBJ1-1,TRBV6-1,NA,CATFMNTEAFF,TGTGCCACCTTTATGAACACTGAAGCTTTCTTT
NA,TRBJ2-3,TRBV29-1,once,CSAGQSHTDTQYF,TGCAGCGCAGGACAGTCACACACAGATACGCAGTATTTT
NA,TRBJ1-5,TRBV7-8,few,CASSLSWDIGIILRQHF,TGTGCCAGCAGCTTATCTTGGGACATCGGTATCATCCTTCGTCAGCATTTT
TRBD1,TRBJ1-2,TRBV27,NA,CASSLNSAVGGAGYGYTF,TGTGCCAGCAGTTTAAATTCAGCGGTAGGGGGCGCCGGCTATGGCTACACCTTC
NA,TRBJ2-6,TRBV28,NA,CASSRQLSGANVLTF,TGTGCCAGCAGCAGACAGTTATCTGGGGCCAACGTCCTGACTTTC
NA,TRBJ1-2,TRBV9,NA,CASSVGRANYGYTF,TGTGCCAGCAGCGTAGGTCGAGCTAACTATGGCTACACCTTC
TRBD1,TRBJ2-7,TRBV2,NA,CASTQGTATYEQYF,TGTGCCAGCACTCAAGGGACAGCTACCTACGAGCAGTACTTC
TRBD1,TRBJ1-2,TRBV27,few,CASRRGQVGSGYTF,TGTGCCAGCAGGAGAGGACAGGTCGGCTCTGGCTACACCTTC
NA,TRBJ1-2,TRBV19,NA,CASRPSGVSDSEPGYTF,TGTGCCAGTAGACCGTCAGGAGTATCAGACAGCGAGCCTGGCTACACCTTC
NA,TRBJ1-2,TRBV19,NA,CASSMGGRTPPAIGLYGYTF,TGTGCCAGTAGTATGGGGGGACGTACCCCACCGGCTATAGGTCTCTATGGCTACACCTTC